These 8 T cell receptor beta chains originate from one sample sequenced in a study of OX40 agonist ivuxolimab in advanced cancers. Using immunoSEQ multiplex PCR, the repertoire was profiled, and TCRdb retains in-frame clones only, with some absent. This sample yields almost 70,000 clones, of which approximately 90% are seen a single time; about 4% belongs to the top ten. The sample consisted of CD4+ or CD8+ T cells sorted from blood, taken in a trial of the OX40 agonist ivuxolimab. The receptors here all came from an adult with an advanced solid tumor such as melanoma, head and neck, liver or kidney cancer.

The gene calls are TRBV4-1 and TRBJ2-3; TRBD2 matches at 13 bases. This CDR3 has 16 amino acids. The germline gives CDR1 MGHRA, CDR2 YSYEKL. V shed 6 bases and J 4 bases; nucleotides not matched to a gene: 7. The CDR3: CASRSRLAGGADTQYF. Written as DNA, the CDR3 is TGCGCCAGCAGATCGCGACTAGCGGGAGGAGCAGATACGCAGTATTTT.

This sequence joins TRBV7-9 and TRBJ2-7, with D perhaps matching TRBD2 (6 bases). Germline V gene sequence: CDR1 SEHNR, CDR2 FQNEAQ (reference sequence). The CDR3 sequence is 14 residues long. V lost 5 bases and J lost 2, with 13 bases in between. The CDR3 coding sequence is TGTGCCAGCAGCCGGGCGGGATCACCCTACGAGCAGTACTTC. Translating gives CASSRAGSPYEQYF.

The chain employs TRBV6-5 and TRBJ1-5; tentatively, D is TRBD1 (6 bases). The CDR3 is 13 amino acids. With 5 bases removed from V and 3 bases from J, the gap between germline ends came to 8 bases. CDR1 and CDR2 (germline): MNHEY, SVGAGI. CDR3 residues: CASSGQNNQPQHF. CDR3 bases: TGTGCCAGCAGTGGACAGAACAATCAGCCCCAGCATTTT.

The rearrangement links TRBV6-1 to TRBJ2-1; a weak D match, TRBD2 (6 bases). Germline V gene data show CDR1 as MNHNS and CDR2 as SASEGT. Trimming removed 2 bases at V and 1 base at J, with 12 bases between. This CDR3 region has 16 residues. CDR3 region: CASSELAFRSYNEQFF. The DNA of the CDR3 is TGTGCCAGCAGTGAACTAGCGTTTCGGTCCTACAATGAGCAGTTCTTC.

The chain uses TRBV30 and TRBJ2-2, with 8 bases identical to TRBD1. Germline V CDR1 and CDR2: GTSNPN, SVGIG (reference sequence). J was trimmed by 1 base and V by 3 bases; bases with no gene match: 4. The CDR3 spans 15 residues. The CDR3 loop reads CAWRRQGRNTGELFF. The CDR3 DNA sequence: TGTGCCTGGAGAAGACAGGGGAGGAACACCGGGGAGCTGTTTTTT.

This chain links TRBV20-1 with TRBJ2-1; a possible D gene is TRBD2 (5 bases). The germline V gene encodes CDR1 DFQATT and CDR2 SNEGSKA (reference sequence). The CDR3 has 11 residues. The V and J ends lost 4 bases and 12 bases respectively, with 13 bases between them. CDR3 residues: CSATKLGRQFF. The CDR3 coding sequence is TGCAGTGCTACTAAACTAGGGAGGCAGTTCTTC.

This clone was counted once. The rearrangement uses TRBV9 and TRBJ2-2; D unclear. In germline, CDR1 is SGDLS, CDR2 YYNGEE. V was shortened by 0 bases and J by 6 bases, with 3 bases between the two germline ends. The CDR3 runs to 12 residues. CDR3 in amino acids: CASSVVSGELFF. Written as DNA, the CDR3 is TGTGCCAGCAGCGTAGTGTCCGGGGAGCTGTTTTTT.

V is TRBV4-2 and J is TRBJ1-4; no clear D. Deletions cut 1 base from V and 1 base from J, with 10 bases between. The V gene's germline CDR1 is LGHNA and CDR2 YNFKEQ. The CDR3 has 16 amino acids. The CDR3 protein is CASSQGLPETNEKLFF. CDR3 in DNA: TGTGCCAGCAGCCAAGGATTACCAGAAACTAATGAAAAACTGTTTTTT.